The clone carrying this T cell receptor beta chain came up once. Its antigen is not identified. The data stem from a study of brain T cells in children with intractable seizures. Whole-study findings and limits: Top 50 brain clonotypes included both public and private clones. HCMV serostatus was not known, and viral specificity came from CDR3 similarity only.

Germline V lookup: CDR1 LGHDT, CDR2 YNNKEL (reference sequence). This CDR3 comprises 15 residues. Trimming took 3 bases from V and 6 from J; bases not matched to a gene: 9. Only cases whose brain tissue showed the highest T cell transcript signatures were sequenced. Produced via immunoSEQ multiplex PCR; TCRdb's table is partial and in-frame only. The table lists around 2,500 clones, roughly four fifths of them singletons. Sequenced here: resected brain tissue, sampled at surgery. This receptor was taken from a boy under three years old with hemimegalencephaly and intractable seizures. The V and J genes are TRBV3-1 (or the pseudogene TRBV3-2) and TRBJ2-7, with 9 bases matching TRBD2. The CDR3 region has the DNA TGTGCCAGCAGCCAGGTCGCGGGAGGGCCGGGCGAGCAGTACTTC. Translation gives CASSQVAGGPGEQYF.